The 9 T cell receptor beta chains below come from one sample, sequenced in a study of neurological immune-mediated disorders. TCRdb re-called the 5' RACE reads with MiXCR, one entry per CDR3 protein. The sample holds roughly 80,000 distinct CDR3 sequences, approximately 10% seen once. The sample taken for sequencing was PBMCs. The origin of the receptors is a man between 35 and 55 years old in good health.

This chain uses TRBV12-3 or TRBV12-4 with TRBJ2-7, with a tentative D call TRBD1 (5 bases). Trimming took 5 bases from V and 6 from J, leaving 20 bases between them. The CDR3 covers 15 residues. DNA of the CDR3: TGTGCCAGCAGTGGGGCCCCGGGTAGGTTCGGCGAGCAGTACTTC. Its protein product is CASSGAPGRFGEQYF.

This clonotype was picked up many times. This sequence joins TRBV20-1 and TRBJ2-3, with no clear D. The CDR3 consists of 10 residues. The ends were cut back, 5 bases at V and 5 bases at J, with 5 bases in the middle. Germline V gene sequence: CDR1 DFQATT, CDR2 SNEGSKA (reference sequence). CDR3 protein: CSAGVDTQYF. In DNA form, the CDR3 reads TGCAGTGCTGGCGTAGATACGCAGTATTTT.

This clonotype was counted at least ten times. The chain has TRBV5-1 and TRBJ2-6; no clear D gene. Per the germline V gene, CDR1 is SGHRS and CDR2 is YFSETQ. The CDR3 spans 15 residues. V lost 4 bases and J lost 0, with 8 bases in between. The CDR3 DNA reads TGCGCCAGCAGCCTGTGGGACTCTGGGGCCAACGTCCTGACTTTC. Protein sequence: CASSLWDSGANVLTF.

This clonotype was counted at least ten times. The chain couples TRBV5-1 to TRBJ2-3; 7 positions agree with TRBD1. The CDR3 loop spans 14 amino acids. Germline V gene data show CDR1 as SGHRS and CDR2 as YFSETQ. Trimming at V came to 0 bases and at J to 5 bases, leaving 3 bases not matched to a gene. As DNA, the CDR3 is TGCGCCAGCAGCTTGGGACAGGGCATAGATACGCAGTATTTT. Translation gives CASSLGQGIDTQYF.

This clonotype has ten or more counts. DNA for the CDR3: TGTGCCAGCAGCTTGCACACGGGCAGGGGGCTGGGAAATGAGCAGTTCTTC. This gives the protein CASSLHTGRGLGNEQFF. This chain connects TRBV5-6 to TRBJ2-1, with 8 nucleotides matching TRBD1. This CDR3 comprises 17 residues. The germline V gene has CDR1 SGHDT and CDR2 YYEEEE. The V and J ends lost 1 base and 7 bases, in that order; junction bases with no gene match: 13.

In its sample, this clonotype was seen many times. The CDR3 DNA reads TGTGCCAGCAGTTACTCCATTCTCGGCGGGAGTCCCAATCAGCCCCAGCATTTT. Residues: CASSYSILGGSPNQPQHF. The chain employs TRBV6-5 and TRBJ1-5; no clear D. The CDR3 extends over 18 amino acids. Per germline, CDR1 MNHEY and CDR2 SVGAGI. V was pared by 0 bases and J by 3 bases, with 18 bases between.

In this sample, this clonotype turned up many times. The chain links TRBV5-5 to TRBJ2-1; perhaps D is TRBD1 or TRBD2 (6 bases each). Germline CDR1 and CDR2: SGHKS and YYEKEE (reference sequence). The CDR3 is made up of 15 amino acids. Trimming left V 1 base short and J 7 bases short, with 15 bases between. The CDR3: CASSLTGQGRNEQFF. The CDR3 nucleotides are TGTGCCAGCAGCTTGACAGGGCAGGGGAGGAATGAGCAGTTCTTC.

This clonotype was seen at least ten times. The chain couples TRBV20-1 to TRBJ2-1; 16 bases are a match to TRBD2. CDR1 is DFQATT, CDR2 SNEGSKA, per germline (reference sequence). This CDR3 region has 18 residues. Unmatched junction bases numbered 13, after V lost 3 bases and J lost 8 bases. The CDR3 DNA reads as TGCAGTGCTAGCTCAAGGGGGACTAGCGGGAGGGCCCTCCATGAGCAGTTCTTC. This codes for CSASSRGTSGRALHEQFF.

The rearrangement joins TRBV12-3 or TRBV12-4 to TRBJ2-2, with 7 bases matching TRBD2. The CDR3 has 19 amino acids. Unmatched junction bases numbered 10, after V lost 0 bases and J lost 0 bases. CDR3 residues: CASSLARGGEGANTGELFF. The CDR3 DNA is TGTGCCAGCAGTTTAGCAAGGGGAGGGGAGGGAGCGAACACCGGGGAGCTGTTTTTT.